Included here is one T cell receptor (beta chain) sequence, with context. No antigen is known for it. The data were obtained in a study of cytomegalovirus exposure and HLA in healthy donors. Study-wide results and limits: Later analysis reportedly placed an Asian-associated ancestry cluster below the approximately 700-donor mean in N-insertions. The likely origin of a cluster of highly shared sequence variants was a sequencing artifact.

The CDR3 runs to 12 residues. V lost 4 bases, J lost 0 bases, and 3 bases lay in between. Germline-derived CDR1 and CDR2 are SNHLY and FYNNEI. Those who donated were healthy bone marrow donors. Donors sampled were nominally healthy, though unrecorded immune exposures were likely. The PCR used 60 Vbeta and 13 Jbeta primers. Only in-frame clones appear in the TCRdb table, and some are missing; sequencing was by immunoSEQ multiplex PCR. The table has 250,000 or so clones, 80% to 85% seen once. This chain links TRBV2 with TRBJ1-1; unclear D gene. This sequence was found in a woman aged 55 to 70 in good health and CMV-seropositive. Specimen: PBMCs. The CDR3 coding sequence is TGTGCCAGCAGTGCGGTGAACACTGAAGCTTTCTTT. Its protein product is CASSAVNTEAFF.